This is a list of T cell receptor beta chains from one sample in a study of T-cell reconstitution after alpha-beta-depleted transplantation in children. TCRdb processed the PCR reads anew with MiXCR; each CDR3 protein has one entry. The sample shows fewer than 450,000 distinct CDR3 sequences, about 17% of them seen only once. Sequencing used PBMCs, mostly from graft donor cells, obtained 360 days after TCRalphabeta/CD19-depleted stem cell transplant. The receptor source for this set is a male patient aged 2 to 10 who had a stem cell transplant for acute lymphoblastic leukemia, so the T cells may come from the graft donor. Each CDR3 is given with its conserved first and last residue. D genes are given only for firm matches. Where a row states a size, it is once, few, many or the class of an expanded clone; other rows omit it.

d_call	v_call	j_call	clone_size	cdr3_nt	cdr3_aa
TRBD2	TRBV6-1	TRBJ2-2	.	TGTGCCAGTGCGCTAGCGGGAGGGCCGGCCGGGGAGCTGTTTTTT	CASALAGGPAGELFF
TRBD1	TRBV6-5	TRBJ2-1	.	TGTGCCAGCACATACTCGGCCGGGACAGGCACCTACAATGAGCAGTTCTTC	CASTYSAGTGTYNEQFF
.	TRBV4-3	TRBJ2-1	.	TGCGCCAGCAGCCAAGATGGGAGTCTACAGCAGTTCTTC	CASSQDGSLQQFF
.	TRBV29-1	TRBJ2-7	few	TGCAGCGTTGAAGGCCCGGCCGGAGAGCAGTACTTC	CSVEGPAGEQYF
.	TRBV28	TRBJ2-7	.	TGTGCCAGCAGCAACGCCGGGACTTCTGACGAGCAGTACTTC	CASSNAGTSDEQYF
.	TRBV12-3/TRBV12-4	TRBJ2-5	.	TGTGCCAGCAGTTTTCCAGAGGGCAGGCAAGAGACCCAGTACTTC	CASSFPEGRQETQYF
.	TRBV7-3	TRBJ2-2	.	TGTGCCAGCAGCTTAACGGGATGGGGACACAGGCCGGGACCGAGTCCCACCGGGGAGCTGTTTTTT	CASSLTGWGHRPGPSPTGELFF
.	TRBV25-1	TRBJ2-1	many	TGTGCCAGCAGTAGTGGACTGAGCTCCTACAATGAGCAGTTCTTC	CASSSGLSSYNEQFF
.	TRBV21-1	TRBJ2-5	few	TGTGCCAGCAGCAAATATGGTCGGGGAGTGGGGGAGACCCAGTACTTC	CASSKYGRGVGETQYF
TRBD2	TRBV5-4	TRBJ2-2	few	TGTGCCAGCAGCTTCTCAGCGGGAACGGGGGCGAACACCGGGGAGCTGTTTTTT	CASSFSAGTGANTGELFF
TRBD2	TRBV20-1	TRBJ2-2	.	TGCAGTGCTAGGTGGGGCGGGAGCTTTGACGGGGAGCTGTTTTTT	CSARWGGSFDGELFF
.	TRBV7-9	TRBJ2-5	many	TGTGCCAGCAGCGTACAAGAGACCCAGTACTTC	CASSVQETQYF
.	TRBV28	TRBJ2-3	many	TGTGCCAGCGGGACCACTAGCACAGATACGCAGTATTTT	CASGTTSTDTQYF
.	TRBV28	TRBJ1-1	many	TGTGCCAGCAGTTCAACCCTCGGGACGATGAACACTGAAGCTTTCTTT	CASSSTLGTMNTEAFF
TRBD1	TRBV20-1	TRBJ2-1	many	TGCAGTGCCACCGTTGCCGTCCTTCAGGACAGGGTGTGGAATGAGCAGTTCTTC	CSATVAVLQDRVWNEQFF
TRBD2	TRBV5-1	TRBJ2-3	few	TGCGCCAGCAGCTTGGGAGGACTAGGTCGCACAGATACGCAGTATTTT	CASSLGGLGRTDTQYF
.	TRBV4-3	TRBJ1-2	.	TGCGCCAGCAGCCAAGATTTTTGGAGTGACACCTATGGCTACACCTTC	CASSQDFWSDTYGYTF
.	TRBV20-1	TRBJ1-2	few	TGCAGTGCTAGAAAGACCGCACAGAACTACACCTTC	CSARKTAQNYTF
TRBD2	TRBV28	TRBJ2-7	.	TGTGCCAGCAGGCTAGCGGGAGACAACGAGCAGTACTTC	CASRLAGDNEQYF
.	TRBV9	TRBJ2-7	few	TGTGCCAGCAGCGTAGAGGGGGACACCCCCTACGAGCAGTACTTC	CASSVEGDTPYEQYF
.	TRBV7-9	TRBJ2-7	.	TGTGCCAGCAGCCACCGGGGGAGTTACGAGCAGTACTTC	CASSHRGSYEQYF
TRBD2	TRBV4-2	TRBJ2-2	.	TGTGCCAGCAGCCAAGATCCAAGCGGGAGGGGCACCGGGGAGCTGTTTTTT	CASSQDPSGRGTGELFF
TRBD2	TRBV5-1	TRBJ2-1	.	TGCGCCAGCAGCGCCTTCGGGGGGTACAATGAGCAGTTCTTC	CASSAFGGYNEQFF
.	TRBV12-3/TRBV12-4	TRBJ1-5	.	TGTGCCAGCAGTTTAATTGCAGATTTCCTTAGCAATCAGCCCCAGCATTTT	CASSLIADFLSNQPQHF
.	TRBV5-5	TRBJ2-7	many	TGTGCCAGCAGTGGGACAAACTACGAGCAGTACTTC	CASSGTNYEQYF
TRBD2	TRBV4-3	TRBJ2-1	.	TGCGCCAGCAGCCAAGAGCTAGCGGGAGTATATGAGCAGTTCTTC	CASSQELAGVYEQFF
TRBD1	TRBV30	TRBJ1-2	few	TGTGCCTGGATCGTTGCAGGGGGTTATGGCTACACCTTC	CAWIVAGGYGYTF
TRBD2	TRBV10-3	TRBJ2-1	.	TGTGCCATCGGAAAAAGCGGGAGCTCCTACAATGAGCAGTTCTTC	CAIGKSGSSYNEQFF
.	TRBV18	TRBJ2-5	few	TGTGCCAGCTCACCCGGGATTCAAGAGACCCAGTACTTC	CASSPGIQETQYF
.	TRBV21-1	TRBJ2-3	few	TGTGCCAGCCCAACGACAGGTTGGGAAGGCACAGATACGCAGTATTTT	CASPTTGWEGTDTQYF
.	TRBV2	TRBJ2-3	.	TGTGCCAGCAACGAGATTTCCACAGATACGCAGTATTTT	CASNEISTDTQYF
.	TRBV6-4	TRBJ2-1	few	TGTGCCAGCAGTGACTATCCTAGCGTCGTGAGTGAGCAGTTCTTC	CASSDYPSVVSEQFF
TRBD1	TRBV7-1	TRBJ2-2	.	TGTGCCAGCAGCTCCGTTACAGGGGAAACCGGGGAGCTGTTTTTT	CASSSVTGETGELFF
.	TRBV4-2	TRBJ1-1	few	TGTGCCAGCAGCCAAGATGGGGGGAACACTGAAGCTTTCTTT	CASSQDGGNTEAFF
TRBD1	TRBV7-9	TRBJ2-7	many	TGTGCCAGCACCTGGGGACAGCACTCCTACGAGCAGTACTTC	CASTWGQHSYEQYF
TRBD1	TRBV5-1	TRBJ2-7	.	TGCGCCAGCAGCACTTGGACAGGGGGCTACGAGCAGTACTTC	CASSTWTGGYEQYF
.	TRBV6-5	TRBJ2-3	.	TGTGCCAGCAGTTACGTAGGCCATCGCGCAGATACGCAGTATTTT	CASSYVGHRADTQYF
.	TRBV19	TRBJ1-2	few	TGTGCCAGTAGTACGGGACTTCCCTCTTATGGCTACACCTTC	CASSTGLPSYGYTF
.	TRBV10-3	TRBJ1-5	many	TGTGCCATCAGTGACCAGTATAGCAATCAGCCCCAGCATTTT	CAISDQYSNQPQHF
.	TRBV6-5	TRBJ2-7	many	TGTGCCAGCAGTTACTATATGAGCTCCTACGAGCAGTACTTC	CASSYYMSSYEQYF
TRBD1	TRBV7-9	TRBJ2-3	.	TGTGCCAGCAGCTTAAGGCCCCCGGGACAGAATAAAGATACGCAGTATTTT	CASSLRPPGQNKDTQYF
TRBD2	TRBV27	TRBJ2-1	few	TGTGCCAGCAGTTTATCTGGTCCCTTTGCGGGAGGGCCGTACAATGAGCAGTTCTTC	CASSLSGPFAGGPYNEQFF
TRBD2	TRBV15	TRBJ2-7	.	TGTGCCACCAGCAGAGATCGACTAGCGGACCGTCACGAGCAGTACTTC	CATSRDRLADRHEQYF
.	TRBV12-3/TRBV12-4	TRBJ2-7	.	TGTGCCAGCAGCCTTTTCAGCTCCTACGAGCAGTACTTC	CASSLFSSYEQYF
TRBD2	TRBV19	TRBJ2-7	few	TGTGCCAGTAGTATAAGAGCGGGAACCTACGAGCAGTACTTC	CASSIRAGTYEQYF